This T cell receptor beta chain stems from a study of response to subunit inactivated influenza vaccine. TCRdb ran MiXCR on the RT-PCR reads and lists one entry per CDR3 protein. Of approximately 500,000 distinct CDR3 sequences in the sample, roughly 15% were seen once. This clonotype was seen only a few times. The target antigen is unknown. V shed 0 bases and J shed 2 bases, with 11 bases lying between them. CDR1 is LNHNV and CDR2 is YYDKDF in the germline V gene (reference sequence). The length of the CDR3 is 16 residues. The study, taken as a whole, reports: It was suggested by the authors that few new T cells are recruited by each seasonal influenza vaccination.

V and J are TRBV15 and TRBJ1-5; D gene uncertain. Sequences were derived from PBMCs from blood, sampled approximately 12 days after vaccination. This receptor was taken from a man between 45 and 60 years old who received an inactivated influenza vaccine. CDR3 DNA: TGTGCCACCAGCAGAGACGGAGGAAGGGGCAATCAGCCCCAGCATTTT. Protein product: CATSRDGGRGNQPQHF.